This TCR beta chain came from a study of shared clonotypes between healthy human individuals. For the study at large: Per donor, three plates held CD4 naive cells, three held CD4 memory, two held CD8 naive and one held CD8 memory.

TCRdb keeps only in-frame clones here, not all; method: immunoSEQ multiplex PCR. This sample has 2 million to 3 million clones, with roughly 93% found just once. Germline V lookup: CDR1 MNHNY, CDR2 SVGAGI (reference sequence). There are 12 residues in the CDR3. The V gene lost 6 bases and the J gene lost 4 bases, with 7 bases spanning the gap. The donors were all Caucasian adults (living in Nashville, Tennessee). The authors divided CD4+ cells into CD45RA+ naive and CD45RA-negative memory subsets. The chain is built from TRBV6-6 and TRBJ1-5, with D tentatively TRBD1 (5 bases). The sequenced sample was naive CD4+ T cells from PBMCs. Subset noted: CD45RA+ positively selected. This TCR was recovered from a young man in good health. Some clones in this sample may be carry-over from other donors' samples. The DNA for the CDR3 is TGTGCCAGCAGAGCAGGGAATCAGCCCCAGCATTTT. Its translation is CASRAGNQPQHF.